The clone carrying this T cell receptor (beta chain) was seen many times. This specimen comes from a study of spatial heterogeneity in lung cancer. Turning to the study itself: Donation came from approximately 69 patients with untreated early-stage non-small cell lung cancer. The mean occurrence of each unique TCR and UMI combination in raw reads exceeded nine. In cases with available follow-up PBMC samples, these were sequenced at a median of about two years after resection.

From the 5' RACE reads, TCRdb called clonotypes with MiXCR, one entry per CDR3 protein. This table has more than 95,000 distinct CDR3 sequences, 10% to 15% appearing once. V lost 2 bases to trimming and J lost 7 bases, with 18 bases between them. The length of the CDR3 is 15 residues. Per germline, CDR1 SGHAT and CDR2 FQNNGV. Stated time point: blood at routine non-recurrence follow-up after resection. The authors sequenced whole RNA from tumor, nontumor lung or frozen PBMC without sorting. Sequenced here: PBMCs, sampled at follow-up. This TCR derives from a male donor with early-stage non-small cell lung cancer. This chain connects TRBV11-2 to TRBJ2-7; the D gene is possibly TRBD1 (7 bases). CDR3 in DNA: TGTGCCAGCAGCTTATTCCACGCAGGGGGGAGGGAGCAGTACTTC. Translating gives CASSLFHAGGREQYF.